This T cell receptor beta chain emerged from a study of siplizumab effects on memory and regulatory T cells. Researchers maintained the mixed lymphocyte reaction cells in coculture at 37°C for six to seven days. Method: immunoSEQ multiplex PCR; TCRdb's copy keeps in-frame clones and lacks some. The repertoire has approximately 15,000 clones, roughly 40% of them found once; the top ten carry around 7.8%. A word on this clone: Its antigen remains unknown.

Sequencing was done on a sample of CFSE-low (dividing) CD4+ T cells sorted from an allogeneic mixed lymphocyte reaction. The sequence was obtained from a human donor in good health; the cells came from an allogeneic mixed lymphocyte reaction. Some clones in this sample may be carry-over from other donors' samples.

The DNA of the CDR3 is TGTGCCAGTACCGGTGGGGGTCAGGGCACAGATACGCAGTATTTT. It translates to CASTGGGQGTDTQYF. The rearrangement links TRBV6-1 to TRBJ2-3; D possibly matches TRBD1 or TRBD2 (5 bases each). Per the germline V gene, CDR1 is MNHNS and CDR2 is SASEGT. The CDR3 covers 15 residues. Trimming shortened V by 9 bases and J by 1 base, and 17 bases separated the two germline ends.